One sample yielded the 15 T cell receptor beta chains listed below, sequenced in a study of metastatic and nonmetastatic thyroid tumors. All patients reached thyroid surgery having received no treatment beforehand. TCRdb reprocessed the PCR reads via MiXCR. The table records around 2,000 clones, roughly 11% of them present only once. Material for sequencing was tumor tissue. These receptors came from a female donor with papillary thyroid cancer or a benign thyroid nodule (not recorded which). Some clones in this sample may be carry-over from other donors' samples.

CDR3 protein: CSARDYSTVSNYGYTF. Written as DNA, the CDR3 is TGCAGTGCTAGAGATTACTCGACTGTGTCTAACTATGGCTACACCTTC. The V gene is TRBV20-1, the J gene TRBJ1-2; no reliable D call. Trimming pared 0 bases from V and 0 bases from J, leaving 14 bases between. The length of the CDR3 is 16 residues. The germline V gene encodes CDR1 DFQATT and CDR2 SNEGSKA (reference sequence).

In its sample, this clone was seen a few times. This chain uses TRBV10-2 with TRBJ1-1, with 11 bases aligning to TRBD1. With 6 bases clipped from V and 3 bases from J, the junction kept 3 bases outside the gene matches. CDR1 and CDR2 from the germline V gene are WSHSY and SAAADI. The CDR3 is 14 amino acids. CDR3 in DNA: TGCGCCAGCAGCTGGACAGGGGGCCACACTGAAGCTTTCTTT. This encodes CASSWTGGHTEAFF.

This clone is medium-sized (0.01 to 0.1%). The chain is built from TRBV20-1 and TRBJ2-7, with TRBD1 identical over 11 bases. V shed 3 bases and J 0 bases; nucleotides not matched to a gene: 4. The CDR3 is 15 residues long. Germline CDR1 DFQATT, CDR2 SNEGSKA (reference sequence). CDR3 coding DNA: TGCAGTGCTAGTGAAGGGACAGGGGGCTCCTACGAGCAGTACTTC. As protein: CSASEGTGGSYEQYF.

The chain links TRBV11-2 to TRBJ1-1, with D possibly being TRBD1 (6 bases). V lost 4 bases to trimming and J lost 0 bases, with 12 bases between them. CDR3 length: 15 residues. CDR1 SGHAT and CDR2 FQNNGV come from the germline V gene. The CDR3 here is CASSSGDGMNTEAFF. The CDR3 DNA is TGTGCCAGCAGCTCAGGGGATGGCATGAACACTGAAGCTTTCTTT.

This clone was seen only once. Possible read error: a much larger clone is one base away. CDR3 in amino acids: CASSLANLPTDKQYF. The DNA for the CDR3 is TGTGCCAGCAGCTTAGCCAATCTCCCCACAGATAAGCAGTATTTT. The V gene is TRBV7-9, the J gene TRBJ2-3; no clear D. The V gene's germline CDR1 is SEHNR and CDR2 FQNEAQ (reference sequence). The CDR3 has 15 residues.

This clone counts as medium-sized (0.01 to 0.1%). CDR3 residues: CASSYAGADTQYF. DNA of the CDR3: TGTGCCAGCAGTTACGCAGGGGCAGATACGCAGTATTTT. V gene TRBV2 combines with J gene TRBJ2-3; tentatively, D is TRBD1 (6 bases). The germline V and J ends were trimmed by 5 bases and 4 bases, with 10 bases remaining between them. There are 13 residues in the CDR3. The germline V gene has CDR1 SNHLY and CDR2 FYNNEI.

By share of the sample, this clone is medium-sized (0.01 to 0.1%). V usage is TRBV7-3 and J usage is TRBJ2-3, with D unresolved. This CDR3 is built from 13 residues. From germline, CDR1 is SGHTA and CDR2 FQGTGA. V shed 0 bases and J shed 4 bases, with 5 bases lying between them. The CDR3 spells CASSLTLSDTQYF. The CDR3 DNA reads TGTGCCAGCAGCTTAACTCTATCAGATACGCAGTATTTT.

By sample fraction, this clone is medium-sized (0.01 to 0.1%). Other DNA sequences of this sample code for an identical CDR3. The chain is built from TRBV19 and TRBJ1-1; 9 bases match TRBD1. There are 14 residues in the CDR3. V lost 6 bases to trimming and J lost 5 bases; unmatched junction nucleotides: 7. Germline values: CDR1 LNHDA, CDR2 SQIVND (reference sequence). CDR3 coding DNA: TGTGCCAGTAGGCGACAGGGGGGGGGGACTGAAGCTTTCTTT. It encodes CASRRQGGGTEAFF.

Many counts were recorded for this clone. V usage is TRBV7-9 and J usage is TRBJ2-1, with 8 bases lining up with TRBD2. CDR3 length: 15 residues. The J segment lost 4 bases and the V segment lost 5 bases, leaving 7 bases of the junction unmatched. The V gene's germline CDR1 is SEHNR and CDR2 FQNEAQ (reference sequence). The CDR3 nucleotides read TGTGCCAGCAGCCGGGTTAGCGGGAAATACAATGAGCAGTTCTTC. Amino acid sequence: CASSRVSGKYNEQFF.

This clone was counted between two and nine times. This may be a read error, as it is one base from a much larger clone. Distinct nucleotide sequences in the sample also encode this CDR3. The genes are TRBV15 and TRBJ2-5, with 8 bases matching TRBD2. V trimming: 3 bases; J trimming: 5 bases; junction bases outside the gene matches: 11. Germline CDR1 LNHNV, CDR2 YYDKDF (reference sequence). This CDR3 is built from 16 residues. The CDR3 reads CATSRGGSGGGETQYF. CDR3 DNA: TGTGCCACCAGCAGGGGAGGAAGCGGGGGAGGGGAGACCCAGTACTTC.

The chain is built from TRBV15 and TRBJ2-7; the match to TRBD1 covers 7 bases. Trimming took 3 bases from V and 10 from J; bases not matched to a gene: 15. Germline CDR1 and CDR2: LNHNV and YYDKDF (reference sequence). CDR3 size: 15 residues. CDR3 nucleotides: TGTGCCACCAGCAGGGCCGGGACAGAAGCCTACGGTCAGTACTTC. Translated: CATSRAGTEAYGQYF.

In its sample, this clone ranks as medium-sized. The chain uses TRBV12-3 or TRBV12-4 and TRBJ2-3; possibly TRBD1 for D (5 bases). This CDR3 comprises 13 residues. The V end was cut by 0 bases, the J end by 11 bases, with 12 bases between. Here the CDR3 DNA reads TGTGCCAGCAGTTTAGCGCCTAGGGGCGGGCAGTATTTT. It encodes CASSLAPRGGQYF.

This clone was picked up many times. The rearrangement joins TRBV4-1 to TRBJ2-5, with D perhaps given as TRBD1 or TRBD2 (5 bases each). The CDR3 totals 15 residues. The germline V and J ends were trimmed by 4 bases and 5 bases, with 17 bases remaining between them. CDR1 is MGHRA and CDR2 is YSYEKL in the germline V gene. The CDR3 reads CASSLEVGTGETQYF. In DNA form, the CDR3 reads TGCGCCAGCAGCCTGGAAGTCGGGACGGGGGAGACCCAGTACTTC.

By share, this clone counts as medium-sized (0.01 to 0.1%). The chain is built from TRBV6-2 or TRBV6-3 and TRBJ1-4; TRBD1 matches at 7 bases. The CDR3 contains 14 residues. The germline gives CDR1 MNHEY, CDR2 SVGEGT. The trim removed 8 bases at V and 7 bases at J, leaving 10 bases unmatched. The CDR3 reads CASEGASGAEKLFF. Written as DNA, the CDR3 is TGTGCCAGCGAGGGGGCATCGGGGGCTGAAAAACTGTTTTTT.

There are many counts of this clone. This chain uses TRBV3-1 with TRBJ1-5; D may be TRBD1 (5 bases). The CDR3 sequence is 15 residues long. The V gene's germline CDR1 is LGHDT and CDR2 YNNKEL (reference sequence). Trimming took 1 base from V and 5 from J, leaving 12 bases between them. The CDR3 sequence: CASSQGPDSYQPQHF. The CDR3 DNA reads TGTGCCAGCAGCCAAGGGCCCGACAGCTATCAGCCCCAGCATTTT.